This T cell receptor (beta chain) originates from a study of early T cells in non-severe SARS-CoV-2 infection. Overall study results and limits: The VDJdb matching leaned toward anti-spike CD8 responses and overlooked private and CD4 specificities.

Each CDR3 protein is one row after TCRdb ran MiXCR on the 5' RACE reads. The sample includes tens of thousands of distinct CDR3 sequences, around 7% seen only once; the top ten take 13%. The CDR3 sequence is 16 residues long. Per the germline V gene, CDR1 is SSHAT and CDR2 is FNYEAQ (reference sequence). The sample holds many counts of this clonotype. Its antigen is not known. The junction departs from the called germline gene at one end, perhaps through a read error. The gene calls are TRBV7-7 and TRBJ2-1; 13 bases agree with TRBD2. Here the sequenced sample was whole blood, taken at baseline. This TCR derives from an adult who was a healthcare worker with PCR-confirmed SARS-CoV-2 infection or an uninfected control (not recorded which). The CDR3, as DNA: TGTGCTAGCAGCCGGACTAGCGGGAGAGGGAGTGATGAGCAGTTCTTC. Its protein is CASSRTSGRGSDEQFF.